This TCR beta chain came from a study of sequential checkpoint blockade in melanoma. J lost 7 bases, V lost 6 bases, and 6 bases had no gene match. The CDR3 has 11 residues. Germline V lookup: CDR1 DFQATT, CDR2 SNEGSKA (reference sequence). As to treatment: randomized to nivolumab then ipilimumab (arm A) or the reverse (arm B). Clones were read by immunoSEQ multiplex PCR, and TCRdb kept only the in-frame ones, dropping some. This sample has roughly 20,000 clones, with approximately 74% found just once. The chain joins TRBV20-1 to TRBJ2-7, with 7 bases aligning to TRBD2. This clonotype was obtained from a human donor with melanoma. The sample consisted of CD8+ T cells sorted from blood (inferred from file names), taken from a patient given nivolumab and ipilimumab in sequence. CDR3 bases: TGCAGTGCCTACCACGGGGGGGAGCAGTACTTC. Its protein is CSAYHGGEQYF.